This T cell receptor beta chain is drawn from a study of T cells in Graves' hyperthyroidism and ophthalmopathy. Points from the study as a whole: Appearing also in blood were most of the thyroid clonotypes expanded above 0.001.

V was trimmed by 4 bases and J by 7 bases, leaving 18 bases between them. This CDR3 region has 15 residues. Regarding this clonotype: Its antigen remains unknown.

Amplification targeted TCR beta CDR3 regions from RNA transcripts. The TCR CDR3 first-round RT-PCR relied on the HTBI primer set. A single record per CDR3 protein comes from TCRdb applying MiXCR to the multiplex PCR reads. The repertoire consists of some 300,000 distinct CDR3 sequences, with approximately 18% occurring once and the leading ten covering about two fifths. The genes are TRBV12-3 or TRBV12-4 and TRBJ2-3; D gene uncertain. The sequence derives from a man aged 50 or older with Graves' ophthalmopathy. The sample consisted of blood. The CDR3 bases are TGTGCCAGCAGTTCTACTGGGCCCCTCCGATATACGCAGTATTTT. It codes for CASSSTGPLRYTQYF.